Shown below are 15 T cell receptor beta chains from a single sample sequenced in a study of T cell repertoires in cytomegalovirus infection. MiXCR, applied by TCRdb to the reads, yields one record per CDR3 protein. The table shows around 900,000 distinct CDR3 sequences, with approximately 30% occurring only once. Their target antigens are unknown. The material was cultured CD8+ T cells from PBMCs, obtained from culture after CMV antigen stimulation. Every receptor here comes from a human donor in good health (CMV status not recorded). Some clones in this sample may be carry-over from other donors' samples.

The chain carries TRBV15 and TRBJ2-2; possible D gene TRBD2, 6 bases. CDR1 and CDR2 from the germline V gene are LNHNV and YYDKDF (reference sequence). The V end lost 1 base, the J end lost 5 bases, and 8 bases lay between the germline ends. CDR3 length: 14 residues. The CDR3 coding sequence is TGTGCCACCAGCAGAGTCCGGGGGACCGGGGAGCTGTTTTTT. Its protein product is CATSRVRGTGELFF. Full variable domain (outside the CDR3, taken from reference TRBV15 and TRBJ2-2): DAMVIQNPRYQVTQFGKPVTLSCSQTLNHNVMYWYQQKSSQAPKLLFHYYDKDFNNEADTPDNFQSRRPNTSFCFLDIRSPGLGDTAMYLCATSRVRGTGELFFGEGSRLTVL.

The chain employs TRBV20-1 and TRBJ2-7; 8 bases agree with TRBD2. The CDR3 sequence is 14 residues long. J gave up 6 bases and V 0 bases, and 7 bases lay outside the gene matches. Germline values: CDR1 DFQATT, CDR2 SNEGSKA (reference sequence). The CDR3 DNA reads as TGCAGTGCTAGAGAGGGGCCCGGGGGGGCCGAGCAGTACGTC. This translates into CSAREGPGGAEQYV.

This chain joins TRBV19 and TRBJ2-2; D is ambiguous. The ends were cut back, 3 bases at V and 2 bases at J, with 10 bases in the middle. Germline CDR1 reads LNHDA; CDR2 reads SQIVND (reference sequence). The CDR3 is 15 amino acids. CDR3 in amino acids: CASSMIGSNTGELFF. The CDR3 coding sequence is TGTGCCAGTAGTATGATCGGGTCAAACACCGGGGAGCTGTTTTTT.

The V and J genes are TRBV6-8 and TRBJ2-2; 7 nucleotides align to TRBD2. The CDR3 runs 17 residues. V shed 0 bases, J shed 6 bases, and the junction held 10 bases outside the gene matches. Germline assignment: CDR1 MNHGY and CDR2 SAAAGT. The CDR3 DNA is TGTGCCAGCAGTTACTCGGCTAGCGGTCGGGTGGCCGGGGAGCTGTTTTTT. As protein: CASSYSASGRVAGELFF.

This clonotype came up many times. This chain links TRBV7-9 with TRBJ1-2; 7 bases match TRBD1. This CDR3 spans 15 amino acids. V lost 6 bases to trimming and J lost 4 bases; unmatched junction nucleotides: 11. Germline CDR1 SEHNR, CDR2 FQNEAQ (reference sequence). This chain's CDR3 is CASRGGTEVFYGYTF. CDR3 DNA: TGTGCCAGCAGGGGTGGGACAGAAGTTTTCTATGGCTACACCTTC.

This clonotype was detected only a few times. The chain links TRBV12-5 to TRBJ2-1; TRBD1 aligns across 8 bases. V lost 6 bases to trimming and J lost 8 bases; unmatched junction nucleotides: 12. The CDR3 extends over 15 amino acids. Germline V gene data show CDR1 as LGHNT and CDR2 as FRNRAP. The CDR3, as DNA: TGTGCTAGTGGAAGGACAGGGTATAGCGGCGATGAGCAGTTCTTC. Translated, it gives CASGRTGYSGDEQFF.

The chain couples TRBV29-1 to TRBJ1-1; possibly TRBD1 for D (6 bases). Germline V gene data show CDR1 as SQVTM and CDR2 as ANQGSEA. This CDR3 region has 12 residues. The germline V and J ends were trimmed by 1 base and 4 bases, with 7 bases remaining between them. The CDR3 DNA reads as TGCAGCGTTGAAGGCAGGGGCACTGAAGCTTTCTTT. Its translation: CSVEGRGTEAFF.

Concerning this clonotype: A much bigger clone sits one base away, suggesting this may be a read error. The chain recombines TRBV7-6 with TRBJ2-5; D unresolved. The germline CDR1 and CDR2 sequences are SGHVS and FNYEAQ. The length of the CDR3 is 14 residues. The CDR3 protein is CVSSLAIVQETQYF. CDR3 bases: TGTGTCAGCAGCTTAGCCATTGTACAAGAGACCCAGTACTTC.

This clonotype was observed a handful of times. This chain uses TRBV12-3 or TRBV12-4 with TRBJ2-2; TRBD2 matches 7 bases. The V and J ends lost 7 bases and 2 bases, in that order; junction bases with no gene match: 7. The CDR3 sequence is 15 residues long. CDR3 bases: TGTGCCAGCATGTCTGGGGGGGGTAACACCGGGGAGCTGTTTTTT. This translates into CASMSGGGNTGELFF.

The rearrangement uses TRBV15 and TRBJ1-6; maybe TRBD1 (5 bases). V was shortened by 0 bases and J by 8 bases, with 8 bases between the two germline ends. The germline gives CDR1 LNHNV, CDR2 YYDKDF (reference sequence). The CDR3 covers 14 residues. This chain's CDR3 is CATSRDGGHSPLHF. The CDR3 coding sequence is TGTGCCACCAGCAGAGATGGGGGTCATTCACCCCTCCACTTT. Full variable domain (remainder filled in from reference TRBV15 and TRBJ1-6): DAMVIQNPRYQVTQFGKPVTLSCSQTLNHNVMYWYQQKSSQAPKLLFHYYDKDFNNEADTPDNFQSRRPNTSFCFLDIRSPGLGDTAMYLCATSRDGGHSPLHFGNGTRLTVT.

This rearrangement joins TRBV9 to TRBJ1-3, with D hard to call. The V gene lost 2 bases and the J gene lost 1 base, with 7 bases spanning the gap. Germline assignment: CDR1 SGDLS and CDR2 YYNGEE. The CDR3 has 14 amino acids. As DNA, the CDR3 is TGTGCCAGCAGCGTCCCGGGTTCTGGAAACACCATATATTTT. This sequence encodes CASSVPGSGNTIYF.

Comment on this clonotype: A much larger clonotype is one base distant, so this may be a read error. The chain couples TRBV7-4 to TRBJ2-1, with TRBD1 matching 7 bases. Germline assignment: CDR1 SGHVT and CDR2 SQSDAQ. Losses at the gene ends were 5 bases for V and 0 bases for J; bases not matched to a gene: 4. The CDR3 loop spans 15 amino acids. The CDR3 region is CASSVTGDSYNEQFF. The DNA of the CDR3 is TGTGCCAGCAGCGTAACAGGGGACTCCTACAATGAGCAGTTCTTC.

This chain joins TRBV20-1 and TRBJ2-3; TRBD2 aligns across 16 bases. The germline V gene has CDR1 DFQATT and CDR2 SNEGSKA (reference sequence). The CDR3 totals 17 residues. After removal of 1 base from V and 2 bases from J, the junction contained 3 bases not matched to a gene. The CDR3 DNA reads TGCAGTGCTAGAGTGGGACTAGCGGGGGGGAACACAGATACGCAGTATTTT. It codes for CSARVGLAGGNTDTQYF.

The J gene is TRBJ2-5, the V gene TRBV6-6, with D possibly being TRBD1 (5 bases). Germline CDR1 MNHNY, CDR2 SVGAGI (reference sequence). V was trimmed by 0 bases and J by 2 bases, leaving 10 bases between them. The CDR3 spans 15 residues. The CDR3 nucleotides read TGTGCCAGCAGTTACTCGAACAGGCTACAAGAGACCCAGTACTTC. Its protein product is CASSYSNRLQETQYF.

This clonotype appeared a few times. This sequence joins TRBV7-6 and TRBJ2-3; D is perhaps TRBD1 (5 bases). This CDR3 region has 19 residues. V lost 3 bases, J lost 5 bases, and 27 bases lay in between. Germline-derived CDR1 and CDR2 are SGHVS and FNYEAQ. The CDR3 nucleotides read TGTGCCAGCAGCTTCCCGTTTCTTGACAGTCGGAAAGCAAAAGATACGCAGTATTTT. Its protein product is CASSFPFLDSRKAKDTQYF.